Below are 10 T cell receptor beta chains sequenced from a single sample in a study of breast tumors, draining lymph nodes, adjacent tissues. Axillary draining lymph nodes of breast cancer patients supplied the node samples. TCRdb re-called the multiplex PCR reads with MiXCR, one entry per CDR3 protein. The sample has under 250,000 distinct CDR3 sequences; 32% are singletons. Input material: axillary lymph node tissue. The receptors come from a female donor with breast cancer. Some clones in this sample may be carry-over from other donors' samples.

This clonotype came up many times. The chain has TRBV5-1 and TRBJ2-7, with TRBD2 matching over 7 bases. This CDR3 contains 14 residues. The germline gives CDR1 SGHRS, CDR2 YFSETQ. The junction had 5 bases not matched to a gene; V was cut back by 2 bases and J by 3 bases. This chain's CDR3 is CASSFGGDGYEQYF. In nucleotides, the CDR3 is TGCGCCAGCAGCTTTGGGGGGGACGGCTACGAGCAGTACTTC.

This clonotype has a count of ten or more. This sequence joins TRBV12-3 or TRBV12-4 and TRBJ1-3; tentative D call: TRBD1 (6 bases). The CDR3 loop spans 15 amino acids. The germline V and J ends were trimmed by 3 bases and 0 bases, with 9 bases remaining between them. The CDR3 nucleotides read TGTGCCAGCAGTTTGAGAGGGGGCTCTGGAAACACCATATATTTT. It yields the protein CASSLRGGSGNTIYF.

This clonotype was seen many times. The chain links TRBV19 to TRBJ1-5; 9 bases line up with TRBD1. This CDR3 contains 14 residues. Germline V gene data show CDR1 as LNHDA and CDR2 as SQIVND (reference sequence). Germline trimming cut 5 bases from V and 5 bases from J; bases unmatched to any gene: 4. CDR3 DNA sequence: TGTGCCAGTAGTCATGACAGGGGGGATCAGCCCCAGCATTTT. This codes for CASSHDRGDQPQHF. Using reference TRBV19 and TRBJ1-5 for the parts outside the CDR3, the full variable domain is DGGITQSPKYLFRKEGQNVTLSCEQNLNHDAMYWYRQDPGQGLRLIYYSQIVNDFQKGDIAEGYSVSREKKESFPLTVTSAQKNPTAFYLCASSHDRGDQPQHFGDGTRLSIL.

The V gene is TRBV20-1, the J gene TRBJ1-4; maybe TRBD1 (5 bases). V shed 3 bases and J shed 8 bases, with 16 bases lying between them. Germline loops: CDR1 DFQATT, CDR2 SNEGSKA (reference sequence). The CDR3 covers 14 residues. In DNA, the CDR3 is TGCAGTGCTAGTCAAGTCGGGGGGACGGAAAAACTGTTTTTT. Protein product: CSASQVGGTEKLFF.

V gene TRBV5-1 combines with J gene TRBJ1-1; D gene unclear. Germline loops: CDR1 SGHRS, CDR2 YFSETQ. V lost 6 bases and J lost 1, with 10 bases in between. The CDR3 contains 13 residues. CDR3 sequence (DNA): TGCGCCAGCAAGGGTAATTGGAACACTGAAGCTTTCTTT. It translates to CASKGNWNTEAFF.

The chain has TRBV20-1 and TRBJ1-6; the D gene is possibly TRBD1 (6 bases). Germline CDR1 is DFQATT and CDR2 is SNEGSKA (reference sequence). The germline V and J ends were trimmed by 1 base and 13 bases, with 17 bases remaining between them. This CDR3 is built from 14 residues. In DNA form, the CDR3 reads TGCAGTGCTAGAGGACGGGGGGCAGGATCGCCCCTCCACTTT. Its translation is CSARGRGAGSPLHF.

Many counts were recorded for this clonotype. The junction does not match germline at one end; this may be a read error. The chain links TRBV6-6 to TRBJ2-1, with a possible D match to TRBD2 (5 bases). Germline V gives CDR1 MNHNY, CDR2 SVGAGI (reference sequence). The CDR3 contains 12 residues. The CDR3 sequence is CASSHSRESLVF. CDR3 DNA sequence: TGTGCCAGCAGTCACTCGAGGGAGTCGTTGGTCTTC.

This clonotype has at least ten counts. The chain uses TRBV12-3 or TRBV12-4 and TRBJ2-3; 11 nucleotides match TRBD2. The CDR3 has 13 amino acids. Trimming cost V 6 bases and J 10 bases; bases outside gene matches: 6. The DNA of the CDR3 is TGTGCCAGCAGCCCCATAGCGGGAGGGGCGCAGTATTTT. Its translation: CASSPIAGGAQYF.

This clonotype has at least ten counts. The V call is TRBV2, the J call TRBJ2-1; D uncertain. CDR1 and CDR2 (germline): SNHLY, FYNNEI. This CDR3 contains 16 residues. V was pared by 7 bases and J by 8 bases, with 24 bases between. The chain's CDR3 is CASTDFGSKGKDEQFF. Here the CDR3 DNA reads TGTGCCAGCACCGACTTTGGGTCAAAAGGGAAAGATGAGCAGTTCTTC.

This clonotype was seen repeatedly, ten times or more. Germline is not matched at one junction end, which may reflect a read error. The rearrangement joins TRBV6-5 to TRBJ1-6; TRBD1 might be the D (5 bases). The length of the CDR3 is 18 residues. Per the germline V gene, CDR1 is MNHEY and CDR2 is SVGAGI. CDR3 DNA: TGTGCCAGCAGTCACTCGACAGCCCGACCGGCCTATAATTCACCCCTCCACTTT. Translating gives CASSHSTARPAYNSPLHF.